This T cell receptor beta chain was recorded in a study of identical twins. Trimming stripped 5 bases from V and 2 bases from J, with 18 bases between. CDR1 and CDR2 (germline): SEHNR, FQNEAQ (reference sequence). This CDR3 contains 16 residues. MiXCR, run by TCRdb on the 5' RACE reads, gives a single entry per CDR3 protein. The sample has some 630,000 distinct CDR3 sequences, around 7.4% seen once. The sample was also linked to a second study, of yellow fever vaccine responses in identical twins.

The chain combines TRBV7-9 with TRBJ1-2; D call uncertain. What was sequenced was PBMCs. This TCR derives from a woman between 18 and 29 years old in good health. CDR3 in DNA: TGTGCCAGCAGCCCGCCCTGGATGGAGTTAAACTATGGCTACACCTTC. This translates into CASSPPWMELNYGYTF.